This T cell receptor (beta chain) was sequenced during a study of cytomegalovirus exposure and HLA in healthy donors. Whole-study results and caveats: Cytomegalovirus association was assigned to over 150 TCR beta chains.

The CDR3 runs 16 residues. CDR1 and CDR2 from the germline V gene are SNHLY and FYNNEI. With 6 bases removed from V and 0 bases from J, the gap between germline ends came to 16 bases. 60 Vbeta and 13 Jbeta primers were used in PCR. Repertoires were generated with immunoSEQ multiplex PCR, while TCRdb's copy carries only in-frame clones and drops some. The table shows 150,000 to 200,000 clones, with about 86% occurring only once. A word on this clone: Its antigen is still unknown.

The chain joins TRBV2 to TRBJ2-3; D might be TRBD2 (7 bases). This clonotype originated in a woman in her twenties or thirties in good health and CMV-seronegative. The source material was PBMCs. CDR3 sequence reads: CASSAGARTSTDTQYF. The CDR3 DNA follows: TGTGCCAGCAGCGCGGGGGCGAGGACTAGCACAGATACGCAGTATTTT.